The rows below give T cell receptor beta chains drawn from one sample of a study of T cell responses to AZD1222 COVID-19 vaccine. Assay used: immunoSEQ multiplex PCR; TCRdb lists only in-frame clones, some missing. The table shows approximately 110,000 clones, with roughly 80% occurring only once. The sample consisted of peripheral blood, taken on day 0 of AZD1222 vaccination. These receptors were collected from an adult in good health. The CDR3 runs from the conserved cysteine through the conserved F or W. The D gene is left open where the match is weak. Part of the rows lack a size; the others show once, few, many or a class for expanded clones.

V: TRBV5-4; size: once; D: -; J: TRBJ1-2; DNA: TGTGCCAGCAGCCCGAGGGCCGGAGGCTATGGCTACACCTTC; CDR3: CASSPRAGGYGYTF
V: TRBV7-8; size: -; D: -; J: TRBJ1-5; DNA: TGTGCCAGCAGCTTAGCGGGCAGGGTAATCAATCAGCCCCAGCATTTT; CDR3: CASSLAGRVINQPQHF
V: TRBV5-1; size: -; D: TRBD1; J: TRBJ2-5; DNA: TGCGCCAGCAGATTTGGGACAGAAGAGACCCAGTACTTC; CDR3: CASRFGTEETQYF
V: TRBV6-2/TRBV6-3; size: -; D: -; J: TRBJ2-1; DNA: TGTGCCAGCAGTTACTGGCGGGGAGGCGATGAGCAGTTCTTC; CDR3: CASSYWRGGDEQFF
V: TRBV29-1; size: once; D: -; J: TRBJ1-5; DNA: TGCAGCGTTCGTGGGGCGGGGAATCAGCCCCAGCATTTT; CDR3: CSVRGAGNQPQHF
V: TRBV6-5; size: -; D: -; J: TRBJ1-2; DNA: TGTGCCAGCAGACCCGGGGAGGGGATAGGCTATGGCTACACCTTC; CDR3: CASRPGEGIGYGYTF
V: TRBV24-1; size: -; D: -; J: TRBJ2-1; DNA: TGTGCCACCAGTGGGCAGGGGAACCGGCAGTTCTTC; CDR3: CATSGQGNRQFF
V: TRBV5-5; size: -; D: -; J: TRBJ2-1; DNA: TGTGCCAGCAGCCAACCCGGGGGCGAGCAGTTCTTC; CDR3: CASSQPGGEQFF
V: TRBV6-6; size: few; D: -; J: TRBJ2-7; DNA: TGTGCCAGCAGTTACATCAACGAGCAGTACTTC; CDR3: CASSYINEQYF
V: TRBV27; size: -; D: -; J: TRBJ1-6; DNA: TGTGCCAGCAGTTGGGAGACCAATTCACCCCTCCACTTT; CDR3: CASSWETNSPLHF
V: TRBV14; size: -; D: -; J: TRBJ1-1; DNA: TGTGCCAGCAGCCAAGGACGGTTGAACACTGAAGCTTTCTTT; CDR3: CASSQGRLNTEAFF
V: TRBV4-3; size: -; D: -; J: TRBJ2-3; DNA: TGCGCCAGCAGCCAAGGGCAAGATACGCAGTATTTT; CDR3: CASSQGQDTQYF
V: TRBV10-3; size: -; D: -; J: TRBJ1-6; DNA: TGTGCCATCAGATTGGGTTCAGATAATTCACCCCTCCACTTT; CDR3: CAIRLGSDNSPLHF
V: TRBV19; size: -; D: -; J: TRBJ1-2; DNA: TGTGCCATCAGACTGGCCCATTATGGCTACACCTTC; CDR3: CAIRLAHYGYTF
V: TRBV9; size: -; D: TRBD2; J: TRBJ2-1; DNA: TGTGCCAGCAGTATGGCGGGGGGGCGTAATGAGCAGTTCTTC; CDR3: CASSMAGGRNEQFF
V: TRBV9; size: once; D: TRBD2; J: TRBJ2-7; DNA: TGTGCCAGCAGCGTAGACTCCGCCAGCGGGGTATACGAGCAGTACTTC; CDR3: CASSVDSASGVYEQYF
V: TRBV10-3; size: -; D: -; J: TRBJ2-6; DNA: TGTGCCATCAGTGAAGGTGGGGCCAACGTCCTGACTTTC; CDR3: CAISEGGANVLTF
V: TRBV6-5; size: -; D: -; J: TRBJ2-5; DNA: TGTGCCAGCAGTTACGGTGGTCCACAAGAGACCCAGTACTTC; CDR3: CASSYGGPQETQYF
V: TRBV5-1; size: -; D: -; J: TRBJ1-2; DNA: TGCGCCAGCAGCTACGAAAATGGGGGAGATGGCTACACCTTC; CDR3: CASSYENGGDGYTF
V: TRBV7-2; size: once; D: -; J: TRBJ2-6; DNA: TGTGCCAGCAGCTTAGCGCGGGGGAAGACAGGAGCCAACGTCCTGACTTTC; CDR3: CASSLARGKTGANVLTF